These T cell receptor beta chains were read from a single sample in a study of post-analysis software for immune sequencing data. From the PCR reads, TCRdb called clonotypes with MiXCR, one entry per CDR3 protein. The sample has 600,000 to 750,000 distinct CDR3 sequences, over 45% seen once. Sequenced material: blood. These TCRs come from a girl aged 2-10 years with multiple sclerosis. CDR3s include the opening cysteine and the closing phenylalanine or tryptophan. A D gene is named only where the DNA matches it firmly. The size field is filled for only some rows; it gives once, few, many or a size class.

abundance	j_gene	v_gene	d_gene	len	CDR3aa	CDR3nt
.	TRBJ2-6	TRBV10-2	.	14	CASSESSGANVLTF	TGCGCCAGCAGTGAAAGCTCTGGGGCCAACGTCCTGACTTTC
few	TRBJ2-1	TRBV7-2	.	14	CASSFLQNPNEQFF	TGTGCCAGCAGCTTCCTCCAGAACCCCAATGAGCAGTTCTTC
.	TRBJ2-3	TRBV7-2	.	13	CASSLATPGTQYF	TGTGCCAGCAGCTTAGCGACACCTGGTACGCAGTATTTT
few	TRBJ2-7	TRBV5-1	.	12	CASSSNTYEQYF	TGCGCCAGCAGTTCGAATACCTACGAGCAGTACTTC
.	TRBJ2-7	TRBV6-5	.	12	CASTQAGGEQYF	TGTGCCAGCACCCAAGCCGGGGGCGAGCAGTACTTC
.	TRBJ1-2	TRBV11-2	TRBD1	14	CASSLGTGTADHTF	TGTGCCAGCAGCTTAGGAACCGGGACAGCCGACCACACCTTC
.	TRBJ1-2	TRBV7-2	TRBD1	14	CASSSQGEDYGYTF	TGTGCCAGCAGCTCCCAGGGGGAGGACTATGGCTACACCTTC
.	TRBJ1-5	TRBV20-1	.	15	CSATPSEGLNQPQHF	TGCAGTGCTACCCCTTCGGAGGGACTCAATCAGCCCCAGCATTTT
once	TRBJ2-4	TRBV6-1	.	11	CASSEEAVKYF	TGTGCCAGCAGTGAGGAGGCAGTGAAGTACTTC
.	TRBJ2-5	TRBV20-1	.	13	CSARRQTQETQYF	TGCAGTGCCCGGAGGCAAACCCAAGAGACCCAGTACTTC
once	TRBJ2-3	TRBV20-1	.	15	CSARRREQYTDTQYF	TGCAGTGCCCGCCGGCGTGAACAGTACACAGATACGCAGTATTTT
few	TRBJ1-5	TRBV20-1	.	15	CSARAPRQSNQPQHF	TGCAGTGCTAGAGCCCCTAGACAAAGCAATCAGCCCCAGCATTTT
.	TRBJ1-2	TRBV5-1	.	14	CASSRGEGAYGYTF	TGCGCCAGCAGCCGAGGCGAGGGAGCATACGGCTACACCTTC
few	TRBJ1-5	TRBV28	TRBD1	14	CASSPGQGHQPQHF	TGTGCCAGCAGCCCCGGACAGGGTCATCAGCCCCAGCATTTT
.	TRBJ2-3	TRBV12-3/TRBV12-4	.	15	CAGSRGALSTDTQYF	TGTGCCGGGTCGCGGGGCGCCTTGAGCACAGATACGCAGTATTTT
once	TRBJ2-1	TRBV10-3	TRBD1	13	CAIGTGGLREQFF	TGTGCCATCGGGACAGGGGGTCTTCGTGAGCAGTTCTTC
few	TRBJ2-3	TRBV5-8	TRBD1	16	CASSEDRDSSTDTQYF	TGTGCCAGCAGCGAAGACAGGGATTCTAGCACAGATACGCAGTATTTT
few	TRBJ2-3	TRBV5-1	.	15	CASSLGRAGTDTQYF	TGCGCCAGCAGCCTGGGCCGCGCCGGCACGGATACGCAGTATTTT
.	TRBJ2-6	TRBV6-2/TRBV6-3	TRBD1	18	CASSAGTGVVVGANVLTF	TGTGCCAGCAGTGCCGGGACAGGGGTTGTCGTTGGGGCCAACGTCCTGACTTTC
few	TRBJ1-2	TRBV4-2	.	16	CASSQALGDWSGGYTF	TGTGCCAGCAGCCAAGCCCTGGGGGACTGGAGTGGTGGCTACACCTTC
.	TRBJ1-4	TRBV29-1	TRBD1	15	CSVEDGGTGTEKLFF	TGCAGCGTTGAAGATGGTGGGACAGGGACTGAGAAACTGTTTTTT
.	TRBJ2-7	TRBV20-1	.	14	CSAIGDTSSYEQYF	TGCAGTGCTATTGGGGACACCAGCTCCTACGAGCAGTACTTC
.	TRBJ2-2	TRBV12-3/TRBV12-4	.	15	CASSLETSNTGELFF	TGTGCCAGCAGTTTAGAGACATCGAACACCGGGGAGCTGTTTTTT
.	TRBJ2-1	TRBV6-5	TRBD2	19	CASSYSFLAGVPTYNEQFF	TGTGCCAGCAGTTACTCCTTTCTAGCGGGAGTTCCCACCTACAATGAGCAGTTCTTC
once	TRBJ2-5	TRBV10-3	.	15	CAISPRGRVQETQYF	TGTGCCATCAGTCCTAGAGGCCGGGTCCAAGAGACCCAGTACTTC
few	TRBJ1-1	TRBV25-1	.	12	CATQQGNTEAFF	TGTGCCACCCAACAGGGGAACACTGAAGCTTTCTTT
.	TRBJ1-2	TRBV7-2	.	13	CASSLQESYGYTF	TGTGCCAGCAGCTTACAGGAGTCCTATGGCTACACCTTC
.	TRBJ2-6	TRBV13	.	19	CASSSTDGFLSSGANVLTF	TGTGCCAGCAGCTCGACTGACGGTTTCCTTAGCTCTGGGGCCAACGTCCTGACTTTC
.	TRBJ2-5	TRBV10-3	.	15	CAISEATGRQETQYF	TGTGCCATCAGTGAAGCCACGGGGCGCCAAGAGACCCAGTACTTC
once	TRBJ2-1	TRBV7-9	.	15	CASSSRDLGDNEQFF	TGTGCCAGCAGCTCTAGGGACCTAGGAGACAATGAGCAGTTCTTC
.	TRBJ2-1	TRBV11-2	.	15	CASSLYTSRMDEQFF	TGTGCCAGCAGCTTATATACCTCAAGAATGGATGAGCAGTTCTTC
.	TRBJ2-7	TRBV5-1	.	13	CASSLDSGREQYF	TGCGCCAGCAGCTTGGATTCTGGCAGGGAGCAGTACTTC
.	TRBJ2-1	TRBV20-1	.	16	CSARFPGQSGAFEQFF	TGCAGTGCTAGATTCCCCGGACAGTCTGGAGCCTTTGAGCAGTTCTTC
.	TRBJ2-7	TRBV12-3/TRBV12-4	TRBD1	14	CASSLYRGLDEQYF	TGTGCCAGCAGTTTATACAGGGGGCTCGACGAGCAGTACTTC
once	TRBJ2-7	TRBV6-1	TRBD2	15	CAIWESGGSSYEQYF	TGTGCCATTTGGGAGTCGGGCGGGAGCTCCTACGAGCAGTACTTC
.	TRBJ2-5	TRBV29-1	TRBD2	13	CSAQLGGRETQYF	TGCAGCGCCCAACTGGGGGGGAGAGAGACCCAGTACTTC
once	TRBJ2-1	TRBV2	TRBD2	15	CASRPTSGGSNEQFF	TGTGCCAGCAGGCCGACTAGCGGGGGTAGCAATGAGCAGTTCTTC
once	TRBJ2-5	TRBV5-1	.	17	CASSLGGAMGFGETQYF	TGCGCCAGCAGCTTGGGAGGGGCGATGGGATTCGGGGAGACCCAGTACTTC
.	TRBJ1-4	TRBV6-1	.	15	CASSEARPRVGKLFF	TGTGCCAGCAGTGAAGCGCGTCCTCGGGTGGGAAAACTGTTTTTT
.	TRBJ1-2	TRBV24-1	.	14	CATSPAQASGGYTF	TGTGCCACCAGCCCCGCACAGGCCTCGGGAGGCTACACCTTC
.	TRBJ2-7	TRBV9	.	14	CASSVGGRNYEQYF	TGTGCCAGCAGCGTAGGCGGCAGAAACTACGAGCAGTACTTC
.	TRBJ2-5	TRBV2	TRBD1	16	CASSSDQTGVWETQYF	TGTGCCAGCAGTAGCGACCAGACAGGGGTCTGGGAGACCCAGTACTTC
few	TRBJ2-7	TRBV5-1	TRBD1	16	CASRKTGTGVSYEQYF	TGCGCCAGCAGAAAGACCGGGACAGGGGTGTCCTACGAGCAGTACTTC
once	TRBJ2-3	TRBV29-1	TRBD2	11	CSVDGRGTQYF	TGCAGCGTTGACGGGAGGGGGACGCAGTATTTT
.	TRBJ2-2	TRBV29-1	TRBD1	13	CSADKGAGGELFF	TGCAGCGCGGATAAGGGGGCAGGCGGGGAGCTGTTTTTT